This T cell receptor (beta chain) is drawn from a study of blood T cell repertoires in COVID-19. On the study more broadly: Nucleic acid was either cDNA or gDNA, and it came from T cells, B-cell-depleted T cells, or PBMCs.

Profiling relied on immunoSEQ multiplex PCR, and the TCRdb table lists in-frame clones only, not all of them. The sample lists over 200,000 clones, around 90% occurring once. Living in 24 US areas, the participants were between 18 and 89 years of age. Participants' own reports of clinical history determined their cohort assignment. Recovered participants had two consecutive negative NP/OP PCR tests, healthcare professional clearance, or symptom resolution. Trimming at V came to 4 bases and at J to 3 bases, leaving 10 bases not matched to a gene. The CDR3 sequence is 16 residues long. CDR1 and CDR2 from the germline V gene are SGHRS and YFSETQ.

Source material: PBMCs or T cells enriched from blood (not recorded which). The clonotype originates from a man aged 30 to 39 who had recovered from COVID-19. The rearrangement joins TRBV5-1 to TRBJ2-3; TRBD2 aligns across 8 bases. The CDR3 reads CASSRGSGRGTDTQYF. CDR3 sequence (DNA): TGCGCCAGCAGCCGGGGAAGCGGGAGAGGGACAGATACGCAGTATTTT.